This T cell receptor (beta chain) was captured by sequencing in a study of tumor and adjacent non-tumor tissue in lung cancer. Across the study: Patients were aged roughly 30 to 76, nine to eleven men and about 5 women, stage I to III. On average, productive TCRbeta reads reached about 4.17 million per sample. Broader study findings: Significantly higher TCR diversity was found in tumor than normal lung.

This CDR3 region has 18 residues. The germline V gene encodes CDR1 MNHEY and CDR2 SVGEGT. On this clonotype itself: Its antigen remains unidentified. Mismatch with germline at one junction end may stem from a read error.

RNA was extracted from bulk tissue without any cell sorting. More than 3 cm separated this lung sample from the edge of the tumor. TCRbeta libraries were built with three rounds of nested PCR, modified from ARM-PCR. TCRdb itself ran the multiplex PCR reads through MiXCR, one entry per CDR3 protein. Of some 100,000 distinct CDR3 sequences in the sample, roughly 80% are singletons; the top ten hold more than 25%. This TCR was sampled from a man between 60 and 75 years old with small cell lung cancer. Input material: distant non-tumor lung tissue. This chain connects TRBV6-2 or TRBV6-3 to TRBJ2-1; 14 nucleotides match TRBD2. The CDR3: CASRRAGTSGRRGYEHFF. The CDR3 DNA reads as TGTGCCAGCAGACGGGCCGGGACTAGCGGGAGAAGGGGTTATGAGCATTTCTTC.